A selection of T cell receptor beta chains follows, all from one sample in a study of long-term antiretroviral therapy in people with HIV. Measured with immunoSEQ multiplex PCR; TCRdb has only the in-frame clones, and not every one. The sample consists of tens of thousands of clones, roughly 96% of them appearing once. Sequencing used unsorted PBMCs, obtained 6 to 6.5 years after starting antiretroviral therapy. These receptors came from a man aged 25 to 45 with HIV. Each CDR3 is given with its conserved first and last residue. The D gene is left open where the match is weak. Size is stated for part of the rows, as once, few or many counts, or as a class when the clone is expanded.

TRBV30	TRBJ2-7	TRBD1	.	CAWRTGDDEQYF	TGTGCCTGGAGGACAGGGGACGACGAGCAGTACTTC
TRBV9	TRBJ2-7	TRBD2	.	CASSPQTSGAYEQYF	TGTGCCAGCAGCCCACAGACTAGCGGGGCCTACGAGCAGTACTTC
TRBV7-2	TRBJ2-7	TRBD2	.	CASSLVLADYEQYF	TGTGCCAGCAGCTTAGTTCTAGCGGATTACGAGCAGTACTTC
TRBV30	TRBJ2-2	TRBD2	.	CAWSGGGGYVAGELFF	TGTGCCTGGAGTGGAGGCGGGGGTTATGTAGCCGGGGAGCTGTTTTTT
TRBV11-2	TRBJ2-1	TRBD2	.	CASSLGTSGPMGTNEQFF	TGTGCCAGCAGCCTAGGGACTAGCGGCCCCATGGGTACTAATGAGCAGTTCTTC
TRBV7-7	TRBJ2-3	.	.	CASSPSARGANTQYF	TGTGCTAGCAGCCCTTCGGCCCGGGGGGCGAATACGCAGTATTTT
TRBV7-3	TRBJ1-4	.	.	CASSLWGAFEKLFF	TGTGCCAGCTCTTTATGGGGGGCTTTTGAAAAACTGTTTTTT
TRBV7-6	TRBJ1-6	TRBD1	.	CASSLGQGTNSPLHF	TGTGCCAGCAGCTTAGGACAGGGGACGAATTCACCCCTCCACTTT
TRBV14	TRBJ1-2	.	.	CASSPGVNYGYTF	TGTGCCAGCAGCCCTGGGGTTAACTATGGCTACACCTTC
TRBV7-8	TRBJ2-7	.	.	CASSLAQWGNYEQYF	TGTGCCAGCAGCTTAGCGCAATGGGGGAATTACGAGCAGTACTTC
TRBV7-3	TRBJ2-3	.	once	CASSPGPGADTQYF	TGTGCCAGCAGCCCCGGGCCCGGGGCAGATACGCAGTATTTT
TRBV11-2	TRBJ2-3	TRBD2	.	CASSPAASGLRASTDTQYF	TGTGCCAGCAGCCCAGCGGCTAGCGGCCTCCGTGCTAGCACAGATACGCAGTATTTT
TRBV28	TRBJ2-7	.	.	CASSLHAGGVGQYF	TGTGCCAGCAGTCTCCACGCGGGCGGGGTCGGACAGTACTTC
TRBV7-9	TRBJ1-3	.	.	CASSSPGGSGNTIYF	TGTGCCAGCAGCTCTCCGGGGGGCTCTGGAAACACCATATATTTT
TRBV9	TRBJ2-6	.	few	CASSVRLSGPSGANVLTF	TGTGCCAGCAGCGTTCGACTTAGCGGCCCCTCTGGGGCCAACGTCCTGACTTTC
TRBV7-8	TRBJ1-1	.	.	CASSSLVPGGRAEAFF	TGTGCCAGCAGCTCGCTGGTGCCAGGCGGACGGGCTGAAGCTTTCTTT
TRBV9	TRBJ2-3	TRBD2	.	CASSAPSGGPTDTQYF	TGTGCCAGCAGCGCCCCTAGCGGAGGGCCCACAGATACGCAGTATTTT
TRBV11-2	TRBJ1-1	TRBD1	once	CASSSIPPGTVSEAFF	TGTGCCAGCAGCTCCATTCCCCCCGGGACAGTTTCAGAAGCTTTCTTT
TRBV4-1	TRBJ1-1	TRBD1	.	CASSQGGQGFPEAFF	TGCGCCAGCAGCCAAGGGGGACAGGGGTTCCCTGAAGCTTTCTTT
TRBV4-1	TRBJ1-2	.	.	CASSQDLGRGDYGYTF	TGCGCCAGCAGCCAAGATCTCGGCAGGGGTGACTATGGCTACACCTTC
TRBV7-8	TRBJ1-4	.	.	CASSLYPIRAGATTNEKLFF	TGTGCCAGCAGCTTATACCCCATAAGGGCGGGGGCCACAACTAATGAAAAACTGTTTTTT
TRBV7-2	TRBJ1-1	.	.	CASSSYKNTEAFF	TGTGCCAGCAGCTCTTATAAGAACACTGAAGCTTTCTTT
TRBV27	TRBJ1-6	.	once	CASSLWGRGSYNSPLHF	TGTGCCAGCAGTTTGTGGGGCCGGGGCTCCTATAATTCACCCCTCCACTTT
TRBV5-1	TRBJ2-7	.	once	CASSPLASSSYEQYF	TGCGCCAGCAGCCCCTTGGCTTCATCCTCCTACGAGCAGTACTTC
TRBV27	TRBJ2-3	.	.	CASSLYPRGTDTQYF	TGTGCCAGCAGTTTATATCCAAGGGGCACAGATACGCAGTATTTT
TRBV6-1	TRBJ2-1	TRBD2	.	CASSEFLYGTTYNEQFF	TGTGCCAGCAGTGAATTTTTGTACGGGACTACTTACAATGAGCAGTTCTTC
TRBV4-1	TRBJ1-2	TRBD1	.	CASSLLGQADYGYTF	TGCGCCAGCAGCCTACTTGGACAGGCCGACTATGGCTACACCTTC
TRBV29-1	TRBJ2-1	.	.	CSAGRQGEQFF	TGCAGCGCAGGGAGGCAGGGCGAGCAGTTCTTC